The TCR beta chain described here comes from a study of shared clonotypes between healthy human individuals. Sequencing used immunoSEQ multiplex PCR; TCRdb keeps in-frame clones, though not all of them. The sample shows around 2.5 million clones, more than 85% of them seen only once. CDR3 length equals 14 residues. Germline V gene lookup returns CDR1 SNHLY and CDR2 FYNNEI. Trimming removed 11 bases from V and 7 bases from J; junction bases left unmatched: 12. The sample comprised naive CD4+ T cells from PBMCs. Subset denoted: CD45RA+ positively selected. The gene calls are TRBV2 and TRBJ2-1, with 9 bases that match TRBD2. The TCR sequence derives from a man between 18 and 35 years old in good health. Some clones in this sample may be carry-over from other donors' samples. DNA for the CDR3: TGTGCCTCCTGCGAGACTAGCGGAGGGAATGAGCAGTTCTTC. This encodes CASCETSGGNEQFF.